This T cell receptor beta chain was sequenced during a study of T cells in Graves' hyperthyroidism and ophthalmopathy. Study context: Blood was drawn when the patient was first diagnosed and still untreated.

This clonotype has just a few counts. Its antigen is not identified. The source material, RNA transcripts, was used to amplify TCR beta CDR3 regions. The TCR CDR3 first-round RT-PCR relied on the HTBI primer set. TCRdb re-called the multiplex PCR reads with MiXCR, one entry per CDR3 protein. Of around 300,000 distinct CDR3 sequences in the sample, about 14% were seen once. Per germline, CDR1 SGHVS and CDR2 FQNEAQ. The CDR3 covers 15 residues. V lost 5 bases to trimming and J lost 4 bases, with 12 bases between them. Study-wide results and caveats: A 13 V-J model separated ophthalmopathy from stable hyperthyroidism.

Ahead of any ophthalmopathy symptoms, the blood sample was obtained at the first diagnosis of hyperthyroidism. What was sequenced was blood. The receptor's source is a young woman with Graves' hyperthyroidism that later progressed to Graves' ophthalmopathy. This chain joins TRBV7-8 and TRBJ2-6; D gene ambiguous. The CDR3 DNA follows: TGTGCCAGCAGCCTGGGATTTGGGGGGGCCAACGTCCTGACTTTC. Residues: CASSLGFGGANVLTF. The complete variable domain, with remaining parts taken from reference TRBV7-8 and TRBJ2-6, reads GAGVSQSPRYKVAKRGQDVALRCDPISGHVSLFWYQQALGQGPEFLTYFQNEAQLDKSGLPSDRFFAERPEGSVSTLKIQRTQQEDSAVYLCASSLGFGGANVLTFGAGSRLTVL.